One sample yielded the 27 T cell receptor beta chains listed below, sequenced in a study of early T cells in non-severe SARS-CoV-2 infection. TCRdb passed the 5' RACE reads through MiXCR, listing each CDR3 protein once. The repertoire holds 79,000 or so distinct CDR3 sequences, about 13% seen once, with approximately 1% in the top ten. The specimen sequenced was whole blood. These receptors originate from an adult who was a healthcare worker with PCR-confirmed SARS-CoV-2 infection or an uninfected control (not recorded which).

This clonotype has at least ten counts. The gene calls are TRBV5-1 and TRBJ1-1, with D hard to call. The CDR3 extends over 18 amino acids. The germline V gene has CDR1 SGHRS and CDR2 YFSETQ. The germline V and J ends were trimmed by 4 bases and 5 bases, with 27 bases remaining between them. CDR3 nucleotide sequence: TGCGCCAGCAGCCGGTATTGGGTTGCCGTTGGGCGTAGGACTGAAGCTTTCTTT. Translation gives CASSRYWVAVGRRTEAFF.

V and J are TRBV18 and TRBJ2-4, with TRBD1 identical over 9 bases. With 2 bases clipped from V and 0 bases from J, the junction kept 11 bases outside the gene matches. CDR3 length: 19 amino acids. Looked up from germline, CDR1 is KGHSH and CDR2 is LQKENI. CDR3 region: CASSPFGTGKGLAKNIQYF. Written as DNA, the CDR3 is TGTGCCAGCTCACCATTCGGGACAGGGAAAGGTCTAGCCAAAAACATTCAGTACTTC.

The CDR3 nucleotides read TGCAGTGCTAGTCGTGGCAGGGTCGGCTACGAGCAGTACTTC. It translates to CSASRGRVGYEQYF. The V call is TRBV20-1, the J call TRBJ2-7; D is perhaps TRBD1 (5 bases). Trimming took 3 bases from V and 3 from J, leaving 15 bases between them. The CDR3 extends over 14 amino acids. Germline V gene sequence: CDR1 DFQATT, CDR2 SNEGSKA (reference sequence).

The CDR3 loop is CASRPSGTEGNTIYF. In DNA form, the CDR3 reads TGCGCCAGCAGACCTTCCGGGACAGAAGGAAACACCATATATTTT. The rearrangement joins TRBV10-2 to TRBJ1-3, with 7 bases lining up with TRBD1. Looked up from germline, CDR1 is WSHSY and CDR2 is SAAADI. The trim removed 6 bases at V and 4 bases at J, leaving 9 bases unmatched. The CDR3 is made up of 15 amino acids.

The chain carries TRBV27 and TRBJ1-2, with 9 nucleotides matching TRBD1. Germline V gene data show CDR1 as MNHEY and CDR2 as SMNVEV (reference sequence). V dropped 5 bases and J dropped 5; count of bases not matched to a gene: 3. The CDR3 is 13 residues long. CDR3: CASSPGQGYGYTF. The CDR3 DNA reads TGTGCCAGCAGTCCTGGACAGGGGTATGGCTACACCTTC.

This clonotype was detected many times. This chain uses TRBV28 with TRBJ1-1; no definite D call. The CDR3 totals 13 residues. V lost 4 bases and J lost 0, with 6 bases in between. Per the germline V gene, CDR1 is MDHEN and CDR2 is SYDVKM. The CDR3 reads CASSSTVNTEAFF. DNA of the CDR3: TGTGCCAGCAGTTCTACAGTGAACACTGAAGCTTTCTTT.

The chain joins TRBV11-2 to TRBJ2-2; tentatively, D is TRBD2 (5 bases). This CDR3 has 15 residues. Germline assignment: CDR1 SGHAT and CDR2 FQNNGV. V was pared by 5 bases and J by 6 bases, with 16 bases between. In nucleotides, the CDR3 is TGTGCCAGCAGCGTACTAGGCGGAGATGCCGGGGAGCTGTTTTTT. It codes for CASSVLGGDAGELFF.

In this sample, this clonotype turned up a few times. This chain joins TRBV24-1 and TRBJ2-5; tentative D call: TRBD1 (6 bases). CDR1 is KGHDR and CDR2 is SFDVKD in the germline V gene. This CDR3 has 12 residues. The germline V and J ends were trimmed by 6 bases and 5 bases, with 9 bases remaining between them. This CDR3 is CATSQGMETQYF. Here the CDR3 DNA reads TGTGCCACCAGTCAGGGGATGGAGACCCAGTACTTC.

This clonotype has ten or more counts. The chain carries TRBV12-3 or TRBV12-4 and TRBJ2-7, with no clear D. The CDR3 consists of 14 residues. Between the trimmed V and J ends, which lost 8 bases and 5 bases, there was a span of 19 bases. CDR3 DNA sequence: TGTGCCAGCGGACCCAGTGCAAGCTACAACGAGCAGTACTTC. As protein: CASGPSASYNEQYF.

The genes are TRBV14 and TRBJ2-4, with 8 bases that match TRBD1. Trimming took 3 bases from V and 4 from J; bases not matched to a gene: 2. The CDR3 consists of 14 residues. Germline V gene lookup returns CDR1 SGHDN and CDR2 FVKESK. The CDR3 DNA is TGTGCCAGCAGCCAGGGGACAGGAAAAAACATTCAGTACTTC. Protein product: CASSQGTGKNIQYF.

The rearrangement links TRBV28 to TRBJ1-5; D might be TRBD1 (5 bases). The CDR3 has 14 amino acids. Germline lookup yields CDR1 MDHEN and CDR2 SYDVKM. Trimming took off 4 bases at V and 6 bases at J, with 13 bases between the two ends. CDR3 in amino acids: CASSSLSGGQPQHF. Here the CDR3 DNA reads TGTGCCAGCAGTTCCCTCTCCGGGGGTCAGCCCCAGCATTTT.

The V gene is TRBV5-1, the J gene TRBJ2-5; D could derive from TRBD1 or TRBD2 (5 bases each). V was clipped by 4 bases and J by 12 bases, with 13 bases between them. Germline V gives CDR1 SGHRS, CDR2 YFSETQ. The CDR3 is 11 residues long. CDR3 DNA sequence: TGCGCCAGCAGCCTAGGGACGACTGAGTACTTC. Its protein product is CASSLGTTEYF.

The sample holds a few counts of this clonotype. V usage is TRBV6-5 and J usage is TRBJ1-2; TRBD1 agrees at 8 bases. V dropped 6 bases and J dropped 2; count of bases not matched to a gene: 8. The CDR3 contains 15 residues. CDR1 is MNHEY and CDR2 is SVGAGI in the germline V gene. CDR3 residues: CASRRTGRENYGYTF. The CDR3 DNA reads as TGTGCCAGCAGACGGACAGGGAGGGAGAACTATGGCTACACCTTC.

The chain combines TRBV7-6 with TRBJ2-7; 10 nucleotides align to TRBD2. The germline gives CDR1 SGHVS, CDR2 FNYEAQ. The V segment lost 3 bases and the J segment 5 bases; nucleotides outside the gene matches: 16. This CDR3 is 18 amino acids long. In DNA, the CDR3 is TGTGCCAGCAGCTTGGAGGCTAGCGGGAGTGGATTCCCCAACGAGCAGTACTTC. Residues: CASSLEASGSGFPNEQYF.

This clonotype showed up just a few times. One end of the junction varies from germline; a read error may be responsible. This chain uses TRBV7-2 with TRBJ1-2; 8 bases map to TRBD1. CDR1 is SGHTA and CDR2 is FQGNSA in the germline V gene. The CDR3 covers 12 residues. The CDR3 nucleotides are TGTGCCAGCAGCACACGGACAGGGAGCGTTTCCTTC. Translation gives CASSTRTGSVSF.

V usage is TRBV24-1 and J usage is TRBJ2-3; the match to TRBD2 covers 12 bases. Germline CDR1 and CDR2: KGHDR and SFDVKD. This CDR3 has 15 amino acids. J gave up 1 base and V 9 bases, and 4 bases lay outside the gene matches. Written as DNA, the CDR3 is TGTGCCACCTCAAGGACTAGCGGGGGCACAGATACGCAGTATTTT. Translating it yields CATSRTSGGTDTQYF.

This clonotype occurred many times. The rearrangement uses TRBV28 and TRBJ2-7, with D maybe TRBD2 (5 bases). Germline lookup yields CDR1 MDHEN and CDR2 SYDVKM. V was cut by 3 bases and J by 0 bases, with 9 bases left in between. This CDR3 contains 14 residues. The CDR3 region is CASSLPSSSYEQYF. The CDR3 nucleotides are TGTGCCAGCAGTTTGCCTAGCAGCTCCTACGAGCAGTACTTC.

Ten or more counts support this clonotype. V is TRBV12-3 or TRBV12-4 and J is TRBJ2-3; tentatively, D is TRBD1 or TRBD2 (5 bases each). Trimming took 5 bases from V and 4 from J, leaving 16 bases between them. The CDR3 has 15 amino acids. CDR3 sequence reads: CASSLQVGAADTQYF. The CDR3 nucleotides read TGTGCCAGCAGTCTCCAGGTCGGGGCCGCAGATACGCAGTATTTT.

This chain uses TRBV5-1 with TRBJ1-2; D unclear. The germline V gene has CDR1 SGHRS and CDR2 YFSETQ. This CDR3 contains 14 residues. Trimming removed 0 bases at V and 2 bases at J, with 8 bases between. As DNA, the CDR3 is TGCGCCAGCAGCTTGGAACCCCAGAACTATGGCTACACCTTC. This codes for CASSLEPQNYGYTF.

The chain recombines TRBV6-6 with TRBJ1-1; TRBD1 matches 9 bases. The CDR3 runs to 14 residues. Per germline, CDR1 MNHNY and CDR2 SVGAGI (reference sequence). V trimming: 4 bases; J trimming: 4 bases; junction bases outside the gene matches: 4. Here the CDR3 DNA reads TGTGCCAGCAGTTTAGGACAGGGGAGCACTGAAGCTTTCTTT. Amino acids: CASSLGQGSTEAFF.

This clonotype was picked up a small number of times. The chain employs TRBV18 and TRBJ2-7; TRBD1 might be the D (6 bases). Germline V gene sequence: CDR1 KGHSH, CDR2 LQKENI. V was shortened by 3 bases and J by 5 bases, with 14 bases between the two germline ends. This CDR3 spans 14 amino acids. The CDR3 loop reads CASSPRRQADEQYF. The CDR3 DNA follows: TGTGCCAGCTCACCTCGGCGACAGGCCGACGAGCAGTACTTC.

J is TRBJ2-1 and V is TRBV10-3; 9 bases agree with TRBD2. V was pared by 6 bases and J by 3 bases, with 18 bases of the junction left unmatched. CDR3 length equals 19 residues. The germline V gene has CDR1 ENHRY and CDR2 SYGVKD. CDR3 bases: TGTGCCATCAGGGCCGCCAGAGGGATCTTGCGGGGGGGCTACAATGAGCAGTTCTTC. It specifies CAIRAARGILRGGYNEQFF.

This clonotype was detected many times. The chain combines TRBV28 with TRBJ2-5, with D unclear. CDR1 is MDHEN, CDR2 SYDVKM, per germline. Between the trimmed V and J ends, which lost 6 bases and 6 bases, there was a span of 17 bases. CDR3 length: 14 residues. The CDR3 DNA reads TGTGCCAGCAGGCCGGCTCGGGCTGGAAAGACCCAGTACTTC. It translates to CASRPARAGKTQYF.

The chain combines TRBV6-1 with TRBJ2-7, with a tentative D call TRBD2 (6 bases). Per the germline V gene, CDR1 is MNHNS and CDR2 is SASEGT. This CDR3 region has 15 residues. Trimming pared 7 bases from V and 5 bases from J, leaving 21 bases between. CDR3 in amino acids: CASINRGGVCDEQYF. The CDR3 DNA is TGTGCCAGCATCAACCGTGGCGGGGTATGCGACGAGCAGTACTTC.

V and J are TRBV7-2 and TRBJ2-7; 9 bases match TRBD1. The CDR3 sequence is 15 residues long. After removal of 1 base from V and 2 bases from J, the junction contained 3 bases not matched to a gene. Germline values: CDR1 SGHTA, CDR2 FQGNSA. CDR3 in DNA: TGTGCCAGCAGCTTAGAGGGACAGGGAGCCTACGAGCAGTACTTC. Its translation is CASSLEGQGAYEQYF.

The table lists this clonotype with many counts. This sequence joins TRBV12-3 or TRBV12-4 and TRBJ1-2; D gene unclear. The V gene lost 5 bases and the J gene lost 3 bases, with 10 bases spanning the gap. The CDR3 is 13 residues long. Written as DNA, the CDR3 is TGTGCCAGCAGTCCAGACTCGGACTATGGCTACACCTTC. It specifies CASSPDSDYGYTF.

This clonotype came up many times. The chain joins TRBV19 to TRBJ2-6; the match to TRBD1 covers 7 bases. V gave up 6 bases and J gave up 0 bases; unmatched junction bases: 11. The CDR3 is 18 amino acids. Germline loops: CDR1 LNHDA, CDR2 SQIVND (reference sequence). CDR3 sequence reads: CASSLGQMTGSGANVLTF. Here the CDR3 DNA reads TGTGCCAGTAGCCTGGGACAGATGACAGGCTCTGGGGCCAACGTCCTGACTTTC.